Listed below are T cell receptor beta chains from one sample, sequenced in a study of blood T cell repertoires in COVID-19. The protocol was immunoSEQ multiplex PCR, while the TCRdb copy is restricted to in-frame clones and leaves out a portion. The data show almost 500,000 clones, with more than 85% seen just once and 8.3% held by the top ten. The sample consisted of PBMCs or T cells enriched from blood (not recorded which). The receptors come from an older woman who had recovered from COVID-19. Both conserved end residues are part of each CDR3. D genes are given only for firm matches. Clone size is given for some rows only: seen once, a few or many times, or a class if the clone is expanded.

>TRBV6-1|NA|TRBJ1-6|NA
CASSDHKEIPPLHF
TGTGCCAGCAGTGATCATAAGGAGATCCCACCCCTCCACTTT
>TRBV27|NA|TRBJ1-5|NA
CASPLGRVNQPQHF
TGTGCCAGCCCCTTGGGCAGGGTCAATCAGCCCCAGCATTTT
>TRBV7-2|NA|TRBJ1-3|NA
CASSLVDSTSGNTIYF
TGTGCCAGCAGCTTAGTAGACAGCACCTCTGGAAACACCATATATTTT
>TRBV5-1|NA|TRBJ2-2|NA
CASTLGTRDNTGELFF
TGCGCCAGCACCCTGGGGACAAGGGATAACACCGGGGAGCTGTTTTTT
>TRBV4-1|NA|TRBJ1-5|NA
CASSHRESNQPQHF
TGCGCCAGCAGCCACAGGGAAAGCAATCAGCCCCAGCATTTT
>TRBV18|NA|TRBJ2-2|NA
CASSPSGTGELFF
TGTGCCAGCTCACCTTCGGGCACCGGGGAGCTGTTTTTT
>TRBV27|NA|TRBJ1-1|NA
CASSWTGRNTEAFF
TGTGCCAGCAGTTGGACGGGGAGGAACACTGAAGCTTTCTTT
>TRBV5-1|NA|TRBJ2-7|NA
CASSLVGQGIYEQYF
TGCGCCAGCAGCTTGGTGGGCCAGGGGATTTACGAGCAGTACTTC
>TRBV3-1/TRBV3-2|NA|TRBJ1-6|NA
CASSQAGRGSPLHF
TGTGCCAGCAGCCAAGCCGGCCGAGGATCACCCCTCCACTTT
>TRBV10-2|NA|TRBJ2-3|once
CASSDPGNSTDTQYF
TGCGCCAGCAGTGACCCAGGCAATAGCACAGATACGCAGTATTTT
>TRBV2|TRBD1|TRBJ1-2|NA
CASFSGGLGYGYTF
TGTGCCAGCTTTTCAGGGGGACTGGGCTATGGCTACACCTTC
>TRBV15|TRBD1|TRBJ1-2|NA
CATSTDLNRGNGYTF
TGTGCCACCAGCACCGATTTAAACAGGGGTAATGGCTACACCTTC
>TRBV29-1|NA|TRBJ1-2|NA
CSAVADDLGYTF
TGCAGCGCAGTAGCGGATGACCTTGGCTACACCTTC
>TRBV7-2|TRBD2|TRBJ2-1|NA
CASSSTRPGRGVDNEQFF
TGTGCCAGCAGCTCAACCCGCCCTGGGCGGGGGGTAGACAATGAGCAGTTCTTC
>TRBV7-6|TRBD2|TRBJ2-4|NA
CASAAGGTDIQYF
TGTGCCAGCGCAGCGGGAGGGACGGACATTCAGTACTTC
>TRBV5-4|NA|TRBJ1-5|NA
CASSRMGGGQPQHF
TGTGCCAGCAGCAGGATGGGGGGAGGTCAGCCCCAGCATTTT
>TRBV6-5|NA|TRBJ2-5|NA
CASSSSGMEETQYF
TGTGCCAGCAGTTCATCGGGGATGGAGGAGACCCAGTACTTC
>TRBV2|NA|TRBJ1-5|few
CASSEAQNQPQHF
TGTGCCAGCAGTGAAGCCCAAAATCAGCCCCAGCATTTT
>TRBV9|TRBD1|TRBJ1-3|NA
CASSAGGTGVGNTIYF
TGTGCCAGCAGCGCTGGGGGGACAGGGGTTGGAAACACCATATATTTT
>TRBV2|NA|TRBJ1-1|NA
CASSVEATNTEAFF
TGTGCCAGCAGTGTGGAGGCTACTAACACTGAAGCTTTCTTT
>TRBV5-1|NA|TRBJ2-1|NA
CASSLVYVNEQFF
TGCGCCAGCAGCTTGGTCTATGTCAATGAGCAGTTCTTC
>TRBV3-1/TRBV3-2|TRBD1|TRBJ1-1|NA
CASSPKLGTGWFNTEAFF
TGTGCCAGCAGCCCGAAACTCGGGACAGGGTGGTTTAACACTGAAGCTTTCTTT
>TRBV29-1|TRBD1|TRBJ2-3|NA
CSVEDQFYGTGGEVPTDTQYF
TGCAGCGTTGAAGATCAATTTTACGGGACAGGGGGCGAGGTCCCCACAGATACGCAGTATTTT
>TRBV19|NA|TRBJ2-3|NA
CASRGGATDTQYF
TGTGCCAGTAGAGGTGGGGCAACAGATACGCAGTATTTT
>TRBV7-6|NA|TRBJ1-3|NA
CASSSLSSSGNTIYF
TGTGCCAGCAGCTCCTTGTCCTCCTCTGGAAACACCATATATTTT
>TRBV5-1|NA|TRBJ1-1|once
CASSLGDGRGSTEAFF
TGCGCCAGCAGCTTGGGGGACGGGAGGGGAAGCACTGAAGCTTTCTTT
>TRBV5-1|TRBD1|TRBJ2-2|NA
CASSLTGGDGELFF
TGCGCCAGCAGCTTGACAGGGGGCGACGGGGAGCTGTTTTTT
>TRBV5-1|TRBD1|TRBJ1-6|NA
CASSLAGGDSPLHF
TGCGCCAGCAGCCTTGCAGGGGGCGATTCACCCCTCCACTTT
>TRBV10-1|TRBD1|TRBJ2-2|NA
CASNPGQGNTGELFF
TGCGCCAGCAACCCTGGACAGGGTAACACCGGGGAGCTGTTTTTT
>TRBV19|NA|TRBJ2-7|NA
CASSITGRDTHEQYF
TGTGCCAGTAGTATTACCGGCAGGGATACCCACGAGCAGTACTTC
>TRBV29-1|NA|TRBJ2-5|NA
CSVTGGIETQYF
TGCAGCGTAACCGGGGGAATAGAGACCCAGTACTTC
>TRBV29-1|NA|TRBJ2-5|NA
CSVEEVQGGETQYF
TGCAGCGTTGAAGAGGTACAGGGAGGGGAGACCCAGTACTTC
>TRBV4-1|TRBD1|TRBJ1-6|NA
CASSQLTGVYNSPLHF
TGCGCCAGCAGCCAATTGACAGGGGTTTATAATTCACCCCTCCACTTT
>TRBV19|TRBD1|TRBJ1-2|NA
CATYRGIYGYTF
TGTGCCACTTACAGGGGGATCTATGGCTACACCTTC
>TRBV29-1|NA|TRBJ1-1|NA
CSVHSARGTEAFF
TGCAGCGTTCACAGCGCCAGGGGCACTGAAGCTTTCTTT
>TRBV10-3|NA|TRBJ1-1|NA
CAIGGGPNTEAFF
TGTGCCATTGGTGGGGGCCCGAACACTGAAGCTTTCTTT
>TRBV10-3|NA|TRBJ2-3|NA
CAISESILELTDTQYF
TGTGCCATCAGTGAGTCGATTTTGGAGTTAACAGATACGCAGTATTTT
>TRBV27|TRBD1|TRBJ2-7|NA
CASSLRGRTYEQYF
TGTGCCAGCAGTTTAAGGGGGCGAACCTACGAGCAGTACTTC
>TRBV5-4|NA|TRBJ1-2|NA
CASSLASVPYGYTF
TGTGCCAGCAGCTTGGCGTCAGTCCCCTATGGCTACACCTTC
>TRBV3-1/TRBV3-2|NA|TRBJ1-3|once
CASSRDLRTRSGNTIYF
TGTGCCAGCAGCCGAGATTTAAGAACTCGCTCTGGAAACACCATATATTTT
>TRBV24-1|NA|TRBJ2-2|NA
CATGRTNTGELFF
TGTGCCACGGGGCGGACGAACACCGGGGAGCTGTTTTTT
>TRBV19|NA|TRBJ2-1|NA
CASSPRTGYNEQFF
TGTGCCAGTAGTCCCAGGACTGGATACAATGAGCAGTTCTTC
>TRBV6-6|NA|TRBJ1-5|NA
CASTTLSQPQHF
TGTGCCAGCACCACCCTTAGTCAGCCCCAGCATTTT
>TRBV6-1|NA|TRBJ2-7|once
CASSEGQATYEQYF
TGTGCCAGCAGTGAAGGACAGGCTACCTACGAGCAGTACTTC
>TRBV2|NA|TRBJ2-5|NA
CASSDDTVVSEETQYF
TGTGCCAGCAGTGATGATACGGTCGTCAGCGAAGAGACCCAGTACTTC
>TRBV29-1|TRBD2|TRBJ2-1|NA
CSYERGTFYNEQFF
TGCAGCTACGAGCGGGGTACCTTCTACAATGAGCAGTTCTTC
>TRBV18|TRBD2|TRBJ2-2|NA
CASSRKGTSGGTGELFF
TGTGCCAGCTCCCGCAAAGGAACTAGCGGGGGGACCGGGGAGCTGTTTTTT
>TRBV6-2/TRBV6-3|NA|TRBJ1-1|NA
CASSSPSPGNTEAFF
TGTGCCAGCAGCAGCCCCTCACCTGGGAACACTGAAGCTTTCTTT
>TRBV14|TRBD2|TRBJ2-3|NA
CASSQGGNTQYF
TGTGCCAGCAGCCAGGGGGGGAATACGCAGTATTTT
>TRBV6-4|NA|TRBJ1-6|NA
CASRGGSYNSPLHF
TGTGCCAGCAGAGGGGGCTCCTATAATTCACCCCTCCACTTT